Shown below are 15 T cell receptor beta chains from a single sample sequenced in a study of T cells in Graves' hyperthyroidism and ophthalmopathy. The investigators amplified TCR beta CDR3 regions from RNA transcripts. RT-PCR in the first round (using the HTBI primer set) targeted the TCR CDR3. Each CDR3 protein gets one entry after TCRdb re-called the multiplex PCR reads with MiXCR. The sample has around 600,000 distinct CDR3 sequences, roughly 46% seen once. The specimen was peripheral blood or thyroid tissue (not recorded which). The receptors originated from an adult man with Graves' disease, either hyperthyroidism or ophthalmopathy (not recorded which).

The chain employs TRBV7-8 and TRBJ1-2; 9 nucleotides agree with TRBD1. V lost 5 bases and J lost 7; bases outside the gene matches: 11. Germline CDR1 SGHVS, CDR2 FQNEAQ. This CDR3 region has 15 residues. The DNA for the CDR3 is TGTGCCAGCAGCGGGGGACAGGGAAGTGTTGGTGGCTACACCTTC. Protein: CASSGGQGSVGGYTF. The complete variable domain, with remaining parts taken from reference TRBV7-8 and TRBJ1-2, reads GAGVSQSPRYKVAKRGQDVALRCDPISGHVSLFWYQQALGQGPEFLTYFQNEAQLDKSGLPSDRFFAERPEGSVSTLKIQRTQQEDSAVYLCASSGGQGSVGGYTFGSGTRLTVV.

This clonotype was recorded a few times. The chain uses TRBV7-9 and TRBJ2-5; 10 bases are shared with TRBD1. This CDR3 is 15 amino acids long. V shed 3 bases, J shed 5 bases, and the junction held 6 bases outside the gene matches. Germline V gene sequence: CDR1 SEHNR, CDR2 FQNEAQ (reference sequence). This CDR3 is CASSFRDRGSETQYF. CDR3 coding DNA: TGTGCCAGCAGCTTCCGGGACAGGGGAAGCGAGACCCAGTACTTC.

The table lists this clonotype with a few counts. This chain links TRBV15 with TRBJ1-4; D perhaps matches TRBD1 (6 bases). The CDR3 runs to 15 residues. The germline gives CDR1 LNHNV, CDR2 YYDKDF (reference sequence). The V gene lost 4 bases and the J gene lost 8 bases, with 17 bases spanning the gap. This chain's CDR3 is CATSTRLTGGEKLFF. The CDR3 DNA reads TGTGCCACCAGCACACGACTGACAGGTGGCGAAAAACTGTTTTTT.

The chain carries TRBV7-3 and TRBJ1-5; the D gene is possibly TRBD1 (5 bases). The CDR3 contains 14 residues. The V end was cut by 2 bases, the J end by 3 bases, with 8 bases between. CDR1 is SGHTA, CDR2 FQGTGA, per germline. The CDR3 spells CASSLEDINQPQHF. In DNA form, the CDR3 reads TGTGCCAGCAGCTTAGAGGACATCAATCAGCCCCAGCATTTT.

This clonotype was recorded many times. This chain joins TRBV7-6 and TRBJ1-1; no clear D gene. Germline CDR1 is SGHVS and CDR2 is FNYEAQ. V shed 8 bases and J shed 1 base, with 5 bases lying between them. The CDR3 consists of 11 residues. CDR3 sequence (DNA): TGTGCCAGCGGAGGGAACACTGAAGCTTTCTTT. It is translated as CASGGNTEAFF.

V usage is TRBV7-6 and J usage is TRBJ2-7, with D perhaps being TRBD1 or TRBD2 (5 bases each). This CDR3 region has 16 residues. Per germline, CDR1 SGHVS and CDR2 FNYEAQ. The V gene lost 4 bases and the J gene lost 0 bases, with 16 bases spanning the gap. As DNA, the CDR3 is TGTGCCAGCAGCTGGGGGACGGGTGTTAGCTCCTACGAGCAGTACTTC. Encoded protein: CASSWGTGVSSYEQYF.

This chain links TRBV7-9 with TRBJ1-1; 8 bases fit TRBD1. Germline V CDR1 and CDR2: SEHNR, FQNEAQ (reference sequence). V lost 3 bases and J lost 4; bases outside the gene matches: 7. The CDR3 covers 15 residues. The chain's CDR3 is CASSFVGQGGTEAFF. As DNA, the CDR3 is TGTGCCAGCAGCTTCGTCGGACAGGGTGGCACTGAAGCTTTCTTT. The full variable domain, in which reference TRBV7-9 and TRBJ1-1 provide the parts outside the CDR3, is DTGVSQNPRHKITKRGQNVTFRCDPISEHNRLYWYRQTLGQGPEFLTYFQNEAQLEKSRLLSDRFSAERPKGSFSTLEIQRTEQGDSAMYLCASSFVGQGGTEAFFGQGTRLTVV.

As concerns this clonotype: A much larger clone lies a single base off, so this may be a read error. The J gene is TRBJ1-1, the V gene TRBV29-1; no clear D. The germline gives CDR1 SQVTM, CDR2 ANQGSEA. The CDR3 loop spans 13 amino acids. CDR3 loop: CSVTTVLNTGAFF. Here the CDR3 DNA reads TGCAGCGTTACAACAGTTCTGAACACTGGAGCTTTCTTT.

The chain carries TRBV7-8 and TRBJ2-7; 8 positions match TRBD1. Germline lookup yields CDR1 SGHVS and CDR2 FQNEAQ. The CDR3 is 14 residues long. V shed 9 bases, J shed 5 bases, and the junction held 12 bases outside the gene matches. CDR3 nucleotides: TGTGCCAGTTTTCCGGCAGGGGGCAAAGACGAGCAGTACTTC. This codes for CASFPAGGKDEQYF.

The chain carries TRBV7-8 and TRBJ2-2; TRBD2 matches 9 bases. The CDR3 spans 17 residues. In germline, CDR1 is SGHVS, CDR2 FQNEAQ. J lost 4 bases, V lost 8 bases, and 14 bases had no gene match. The CDR3 DNA follows: TGTGCCAGCTCCTCACCAGCGGGAGGATTTGGCACCGGGGAGCTGTTTTTT. It is translated as CASSSPAGGFGTGELFF. Full variable domain (missing parts from reference TRBV7-8 and TRBJ2-2): GAGVSQSPRYKVAKRGQDVALRCDPISGHVSLFWYQQALGQGPEFLTYFQNEAQLDKSGLPSDRFFAERPEGSVSTLKIQRTQQEDSAVYLCASSSPAGGFGTGELFFGEGSRLTVL.

This clonotype was counted a few times. The V and J genes are TRBV6-5 and TRBJ1-5; no firm D call. Trimming removed 4 bases from V and 2 bases from J, with 9 bases in between. Germline lookup yields CDR1 MNHEY and CDR2 SVGAGI. This CDR3 is built from 14 residues. Here the CDR3 reads CASSLEVGNQPQHF. CDR3 sequence (DNA): TGTGCCAGCAGTTTAGAGGTTGGCAATCAGCCCCAGCATTTT.

This clonotype has only a few counts. The chain uses TRBV19 and TRBJ1-2, with D possibly TRBD1 on 6 matching bases. V was pared by 10 bases and J by 5 bases, with 20 bases between. This CDR3 has 14 residues. CDR1 LNHDA and CDR2 SQIVND come from the germline V gene (reference sequence). The CDR3 sequence: CAKRGQLSGYGYTF. Written as DNA, the CDR3 is TGTGCCAAGAGAGGACAGCTCTCTGGATATGGCTACACCTTC. The variable domain in full, completed from reference TRBV19 and TRBJ1-2, reads DGGITQSPKYLFRKEGQNVTLSCEQNLNHDAMYWYRQDPGQGLRLIYYSQIVNDFQKGDIAEGYSVSREKKESFPLTVTSAQKNPTAFYLCAKRGQLSGYGYTFGSGTRLTVV.

The sample holds one count of this clonotype. This chain joins TRBV20-1 and TRBJ2-2; D might be TRBD2 (6 bases). CDR3 length: 15 amino acids. The V gene lost 1 base and the J gene lost 1 base, with 10 bases spanning the gap. Germline V CDR1 and CDR2: DFQATT, SNEGSKA (reference sequence). The CDR3 region has the DNA TGCAGTGCTAGAGCCGCGGGGCTGAACACCGGGGAGCTGTTTTTT. The encoded protein is CSARAAGLNTGELFF.

This clonotype showed up just a few times. V is TRBV6-1 and J is TRBJ1-1; possibly TRBD1 for D (6 bases). Between the trimmed V and J ends, which lost 6 bases and 5 bases, there was a span of 13 bases. CDR3 length equals 13 residues. Germline lookup yields CDR1 MNHNS and CDR2 SASEGT. The CDR3 bases are TGTGCCAGCAGATTAGACAGGATAACTGAAGCTTTCTTT. Its translation is CASRLDRITEAFF.

The rearrangement uses TRBV29-1 and TRBJ1-1, with 7 bases matching TRBD1. V dropped 8 bases and J dropped 6; count of bases not matched to a gene: 6. The germline V gene has CDR1 SQVTM and CDR2 ANQGSEA. The CDR3 spans 11 residues. The DNA for the CDR3 is TGCAGCTCAGCTGGGACAGCTGAAGCTTTCTTT. Residues: CSSAGTAEAFF.